The clone carrying this TCR beta chain was observed a handful of times. The use of a sample-barcoded 5' primer and a J-beta primer mix characterized a second PCR of about 6 to 12 cycles. Each CDR3 protein is one row after TCRdb ran MiXCR on the 5' RACE reads. The data hold roughly 560,000 distinct CDR3 sequences, with around 24% observed a single time. This sample is part of a study of blood T cells in healthy people across ages. For the study at large: Per two T cells, about one barcoded beta molecule was captured through template switching.

The study recruited healthy Caucasian donors from Russia who were aged about 6 to 90. This sample also belongs to another study, concerning T cells of mothers and their children. That work states: There was no detection of any persistent microchimeric T cell clones.

Sequencing input: blood. This receptor was taken from a boy aged 5 to 17 in good health.

The CDR3 spells CASSQRGDGTDTQYF. In nucleotides, the CDR3 is TGCGCCAGCAGCCAAAGAGGGGACGGAACAGATACGCAGTATTTT. V is TRBV4-3 and J is TRBJ2-3, with D perhaps TRBD1 or TRBD2 (5 bases each). The CDR3 loop spans 15 amino acids. Trimming took off 2 bases at V and 3 bases at J, with 12 bases between the two ends. The germline CDR1 and CDR2 sequences are LGHNA and YSLEER.